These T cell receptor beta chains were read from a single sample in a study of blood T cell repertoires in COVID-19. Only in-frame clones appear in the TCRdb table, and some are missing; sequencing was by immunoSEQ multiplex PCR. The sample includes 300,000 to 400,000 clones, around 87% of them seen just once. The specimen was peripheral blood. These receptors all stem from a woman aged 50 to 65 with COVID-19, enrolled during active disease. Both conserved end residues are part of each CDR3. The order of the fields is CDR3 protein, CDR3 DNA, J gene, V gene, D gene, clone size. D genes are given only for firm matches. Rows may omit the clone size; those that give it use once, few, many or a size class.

CASSRRTDNSPLHF	TGTGCCAGCAGCCGACGGACAGACAATTCACCCCTCCACTTT	TRBJ1-6	TRBV3-1/TRBV3-2	.	few
CASSIGMTSGSYNEQFF	TGTGCCAGTAGTATTGGGATGACTAGCGGCTCCTACAATGAGCAGTTCTTC	TRBJ2-1	TRBV19	TRBD2	.
CASSLGAGTEAFF	TGTGCCAGCAGCTTAGGGGCCGGCACTGAAGCTTTCTTT	TRBJ1-1	TRBV7-2	.	once
CASSLVVRDNEQFF	TGCGCCAGCAGCTTGGTTGTCAGGGACAATGAGCAGTTCTTC	TRBJ2-1	TRBV5-1	.	.
CASSQDLAGGEQYF	TGTGCCAGCAGCCAAGATCTAGCGGGAGGCGAGCAGTACTTC	TRBJ2-7	TRBV4-2	TRBD2	once
CAWSVGPGADTEAFF	TGTGCCTGGAGTGTTGGGCCAGGGGCTGACACTGAAGCTTTCTTT	TRBJ1-1	TRBV30	.	.
CAWSGLAGYQETQYF	TGTGCCTGGAGTGGGCTAGCGGGGTACCAAGAGACCCAGTACTTC	TRBJ2-5	TRBV30	TRBD2	.
CASSLTAGGHGYTF	TGCGCCAGCAGCCTCACTGCAGGGGGCCATGGCTACACCTTC	TRBJ1-2	TRBV5-1	TRBD1	.
CASSQDTQGGVVNYGYTF	TGCGCCAGCAGCCAAGATACACAGGGAGGGGTCGTTAACTATGGCTACACCTTC	TRBJ1-2	TRBV4-1	.	.
CASSLRQGTTAYEQYF	TGTGCCAGCAGCTTAAGGCAGGGAACGACGGCCTACGAGCAGTACTTC	TRBJ2-7	TRBV7-9	.	.
CATSDPPGIRYSNQPQHF	TGTGCCACCAGTGATCCCCCCGGGATTCGATATAGCAATCAGCCCCAGCATTTT	TRBJ1-5	TRBV24-1	.	.
CASSATLAGGSETQYF	TGTGCCAGTAGTGCGACACTAGCGGGAGGGTCAGAGACCCAGTACTTC	TRBJ2-5	TRBV19	TRBD2	.
CSAVWAQETQYF	TGCAGCGCCGTCTGGGCCCAAGAGACCCAGTACTTC	TRBJ2-5	TRBV29-1	.	few
CASGGTFNYGYTF	TGTGCCAGCGGAGGAACCTTCAACTATGGCTACACCTTC	TRBJ1-2	TRBV6-5	.	.
CASSIGTGNANSPLHF	TGTGCCAGCAGCATAGGGACAGGGAATGCTAATTCACCCCTCCACTTT	TRBJ1-6	TRBV7-6	TRBD1	.
CASRGREVGHQPQHF	TGTGCCAGCAGGGGTCGGGAGGTGGGTCATCAGCCCCAGCATTTT	TRBJ1-5	TRBV2	.	.
CASSLAVGGSGANVLTF	TGCGCCAGCAGCTTGGCCGTGGGGGGCTCTGGGGCCAACGTCCTGACTTTC	TRBJ2-6	TRBV5-1	.	.
CATSDSRTGTNTGELFF	TGTGCCACCAGTGATTCCCGGACAGGGACCAACACCGGGGAGCTGTTTTTT	TRBJ2-2	TRBV24-1	TRBD1	.
CALQGYNEQFF	TGTGCCCTACAGGGTTACAATGAGCAGTTCTTC	TRBJ2-1	TRBV30	.	.
CASSTGHPKANYGYTF	TGTGCCAGCAGTACGGGACACCCAAAAGCTAACTATGGCTACACCTTC	TRBJ1-2	TRBV11-3	.	.
CASSYSGRGAEKLFF	TGTGCCAGCAGTTACTCGGGAAGGGGCGCTGAAAAACTGTTTTTT	TRBJ1-4	TRBV6-5	.	.
CASSPRARGTYNEQFF	TGTGCCAGCAGCCCCCGGGCCCGGGGGACCTACAATGAGCAGTTCTTC	TRBJ2-1	TRBV7-2	.	.
CASTARQGPYEQYF	TGTGCCAGCACAGCCCGACAGGGCCCCTACGAGCAGTACTTC	TRBJ2-7	TRBV6-5	TRBD1	.
CASSENPGAYNSPLHF	TGTGCCAGCAGTGAAAATCCAGGGGCGTATAATTCACCCCTCCACTTT	TRBJ1-6	TRBV2	.	.
CASSIGLAGVGEQYF	TGTGCCAGTAGTATTGGCCTAGCGGGAGTGGGAGAGCAGTACTTC	TRBJ2-7	TRBV19	TRBD2	.
CASSLDGTTRLGYTF	TGCGCCAGCAGCTTGGATGGGACAACCCGTCTAGGCTACACCTTC	TRBJ1-2	TRBV5-1	.	.
CASSSGQGELKKLFF	TGCGCCAGCAGCTCGGGACAGGGGGAACTGAAAAAACTGTTTTTT	TRBJ1-4	TRBV5-1	TRBD1	.
CASRQQETQYF	TGTGCCAGCAGGCAGCAAGAGACCCAGTACTTC	TRBJ2-5	TRBV6-5	.	once
CASSQGGFHNEQFF	TGTGCCAGCAGCCAAGGGGGCTTTCACAATGAGCAGTTCTTC	TRBJ2-1	TRBV4-2	.	.
CAWRGTGGGQPQHF	TGTGCCTGGAGGGGGACAGGGGGCGGTCAGCCCCAGCATTTT	TRBJ1-5	TRBV30	TRBD1	.
CASSPERQVRGYTF	TGTGCCAGCTCACCAGAAAGGCAGGTCCGGGGCTACACCTTC	TRBJ1-2	TRBV18	.	.
CASSDSKKGPNQPQHF	TGTGCCAGCAGTGACTCGAAGAAGGGGCCCAATCAGCCCCAGCATTTT	TRBJ1-5	TRBV6-4	.	.
CASSPGGSNTDTQYF	TGTGCCAGCAGCCCAGGGGGCTCAAACACAGATACGCAGTATTTT	TRBJ2-3	TRBV3-1/TRBV3-2	TRBD1	.
CASSEFIVGGSNQPQHF	TGTGCCAGCAGTGAATTTATCGTAGGGGGTAGCAATCAGCCCCAGCATTTT	TRBJ1-5	TRBV6-1	.	few
CASSFYRASNSPLHF	TGTGCCAGCAGTTTTTACAGGGCCAGCAATTCACCCCTCCACTTT	TRBJ1-6	TRBV27	.	.
CASSSRTSKSDTQYF	TGTGCCAGCAGTTCTCGGACTAGCAAGTCAGATACGCAGTATTTT	TRBJ2-3	TRBV27	TRBD2	.
CASRVQGHNEQFF	TGTGCCAGCAGGGTACAGGGCCACAATGAGCAGTTCTTC	TRBJ2-1	TRBV2	.	.
CASSLGQGYQPQHF	TGTGCCAGCAGTTTGGGACAGGGTTATCAGCCCCAGCATTTT	TRBJ1-5	TRBV27	TRBD1	.
CASSFYAGPNTEAFF	TGTGCCAGCAGCTTTTATGCAGGGCCAAACACTGAAGCTTTCTTT	TRBJ1-1	TRBV5-6	.	.
CASSLQGRGTEAFF	TGTGCCAGTAGTCTACAGGGGCGCGGAACTGAAGCTTTCTTT	TRBJ1-1	TRBV19	TRBD1	many
CASRRDRASYEQYF	TGTGCCAGCAGGAGGGACAGGGCCTCCTACGAGCAGTACTTC	TRBJ2-7	TRBV7-2	TRBD1	.
CASSTSGLAGGPYNEQFF	TGTGCCAGCAGCACCTCGGGACTAGCGGGAGGGCCCTACAATGAGCAGTTCTTC	TRBJ2-1	TRBV7-9	TRBD2	.
CASSEYRGEETQYF	TGCGCCAGCAGTGAGTACAGGGGGGAAGAGACCCAGTACTTC	TRBJ2-5	TRBV10-2	TRBD1	.
CAFQTHYEQYF	TGTGCCTTTCAGACTCACTACGAGCAGTACTTC	TRBJ2-7	TRBV30	.	.
CASAAPVGNQPQHF	TGTGCCAGCGCTGCACCGGTAGGCAATCAGCCCCAGCATTTT	TRBJ1-5	TRBV2	.	.